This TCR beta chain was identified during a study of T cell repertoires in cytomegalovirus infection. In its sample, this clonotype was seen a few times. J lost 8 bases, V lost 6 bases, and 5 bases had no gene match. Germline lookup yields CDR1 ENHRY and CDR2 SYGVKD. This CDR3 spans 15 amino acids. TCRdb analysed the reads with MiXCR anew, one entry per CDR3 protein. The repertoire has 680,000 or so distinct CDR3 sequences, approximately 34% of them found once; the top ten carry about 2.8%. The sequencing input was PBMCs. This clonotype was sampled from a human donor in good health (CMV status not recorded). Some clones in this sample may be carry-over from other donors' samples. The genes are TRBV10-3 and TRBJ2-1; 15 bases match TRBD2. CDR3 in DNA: TGTGCCATCAGAGGACTAGCGGGAGGGGCGGATGAGCAGTTCTTC. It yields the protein CAIRGLAGGADEQFF.